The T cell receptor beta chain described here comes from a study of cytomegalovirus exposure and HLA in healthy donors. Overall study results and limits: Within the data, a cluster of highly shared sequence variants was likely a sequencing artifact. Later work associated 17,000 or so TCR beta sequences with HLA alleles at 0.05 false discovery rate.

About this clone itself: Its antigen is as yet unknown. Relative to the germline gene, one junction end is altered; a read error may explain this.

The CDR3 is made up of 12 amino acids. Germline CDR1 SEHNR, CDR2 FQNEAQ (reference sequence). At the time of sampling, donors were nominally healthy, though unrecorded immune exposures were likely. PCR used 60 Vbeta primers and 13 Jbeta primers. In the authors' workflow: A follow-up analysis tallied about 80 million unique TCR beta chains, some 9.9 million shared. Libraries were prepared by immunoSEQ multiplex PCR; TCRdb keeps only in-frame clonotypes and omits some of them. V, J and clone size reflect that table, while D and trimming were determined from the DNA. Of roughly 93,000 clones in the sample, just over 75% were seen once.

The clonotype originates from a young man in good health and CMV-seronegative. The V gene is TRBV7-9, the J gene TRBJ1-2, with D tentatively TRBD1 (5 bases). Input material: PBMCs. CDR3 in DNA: TGTTCCAGCAGCTTAGTGGGGCACGGCTACACCTTC. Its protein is CSSSLVGHGYTF.